Each of the 18 T cell receptor beta chains below was sequenced from the same sample in a study of blood T cell repertoires in COVID-19. The protocol was immunoSEQ multiplex PCR, while the TCRdb copy is restricted to in-frame clones and leaves out a portion. The sample yields 250,000 or so clones, over 75% seen once. Sequenced input: PBMCs or T cells enriched from blood (not recorded which). The receptors were gathered from a man in his forties or fifties who had recovered from COVID-19.

This rearrangement joins TRBV20-1 to TRBJ2-7; 10 bases are shared with TRBD2. The CDR3 loop spans 12 amino acids. Germline CDR1 and CDR2: DFQATT and SNEGSKA (reference sequence). Trimming cost V 3 bases and J 5 bases; bases outside gene matches: 1. CDR3 DNA sequence: TGCAGTGCTAGTGGGACTAGCGACGAGCAGTACTTC. As protein: CSASGTSDEQYF.

The V and J genes are TRBV5-6 and TRBJ1-5; unclear D gene. Germline CDR1 reads SGHDT; CDR2 reads YYEEEE. Trimming took off 4 bases at V and 0 bases at J, with 14 bases between the two ends. The CDR3 contains 16 residues. The CDR3 bases are TGTGCCAGCAGCATCTGGTCTGACTTTAGCAATCAGCCCCAGCATTTT. Translated: CASSIWSDFSNQPQHF. Variable domain in full (rest from reference TRBV5-6 and TRBJ1-5): DAGVTQSPTHLIKTRGQQVTLRCSPKSGHDTVSWYQQALGQGPQFIFQYYEEEERQRGNFPDRFSGHQFPNYSSELNVNALLLGDSALYLCASSIWSDFSNQPQHFGDGTRLSIL.

The V call is TRBV3-1 (or the pseudogene TRBV3-2), the J call TRBJ2-5; possibly TRBD1 for D (6 bases). V was clipped by 1 base and J by 2 bases, with 11 bases between them. CDR1 is LGHDT, CDR2 YNNKEL, per germline (reference sequence). CDR3 length equals 15 residues. Here the CDR3 reads CASSQGGTIQETQYF. CDR3 nucleotides: TGTGCCAGCAGCCAAGGTGGGACAATTCAAGAGACCCAGTACTTC.

The CDR3 DNA reads TGTGCCAGCAGCTTAACGGGGGGACAATTGACTCCACGGGGCTACACCTTC. Amino acids: CASSLTGGQLTPRGYTF. This chain uses TRBV7-2 with TRBJ1-2, with D maybe TRBD1 (6 bases). V lost 2 bases, J lost 8 bases, and 24 bases lay in between. Germline CDR1 and CDR2: SGHTA and FQGNSA. The CDR3 length is 17 residues.

This clone was found once. The chain carries TRBV27 and TRBJ2-1; TRBD2 is a possible D gene (6 bases). V shed 6 bases and J shed 0 bases, with 15 bases lying between them. This CDR3 has 16 amino acids. From germline, CDR1 is MNHEY and CDR2 SMNVEV (reference sequence). The CDR3 DNA follows: TGTGCCAGCAGCCGCCCGGGACTGAGCTCCTACAATGAGCAGTTCTTC. Translation: CASSRPGLSSYNEQFF.

V gene TRBV28 combines with J gene TRBJ1-5, with TRBD1 matching 9 bases. The germline V gene has CDR1 MDHEN and CDR2 SYDVKM. V shed 6 bases, J shed 6 bases, and the junction held 6 bases outside the gene matches. The CDR3 runs to 14 residues. CDR3 sequence: CASRDTGGGQPQHF. In nucleotides, the CDR3 is TGTGCCAGCAGGGACACAGGGGGCGGTCAGCCCCAGCATTTT.

The chain joins TRBV19 to TRBJ1-3; no reliable D call. CDR3 length: 17 amino acids. V was trimmed by 2 bases and J by 0 bases, leaving 14 bases between them. The germline V gene encodes CDR1 LNHDA and CDR2 SQIVND (reference sequence). CDR3 residues: CASSINSGRSSGNTIYF. In nucleotides, the CDR3 is TGTGCCAGTAGTATAAACAGTGGTCGCTCCTCTGGAAACACCATATATTTT.

V and J are TRBV3-1 (or the pseudogene TRBV3-2) and TRBJ2-7; 7 bases are shared with TRBD2. The CDR3 has 14 amino acids. V was pared by 2 bases and J by 5 bases, with 6 bases of the junction left unmatched. Germline CDR1 and CDR2: LGHDT and YNNKEL (reference sequence). In DNA, the CDR3 is TGTGCCAGCAGCCAACGCGGGAGAACCCACGAGCAGTACTTC. Residues: CASSQRGRTHEQYF.

This sequence joins TRBV19 and TRBJ2-5; weak D call: TRBD2 (5 bases). Trimming shortened V by 5 bases and J by 2 bases, and 18 bases separated the two germline ends. The CDR3 length is 16 residues. Germline loops: CDR1 LNHDA, CDR2 SQIVND (reference sequence). For the CDR3, the DNA is TGTGCCAGTAGTCCGGGTATCACGAGCGGACAAGAGACCCAGTACTTC. Its protein is CASSPGITSGQETQYF.

The genes are TRBV9 and TRBJ1-2; D is ambiguous. V lost 3 bases, J lost 4 bases, and 10 bases lay in between. Per the germline V gene, CDR1 is SGDLS and CDR2 is YYNGEE. The CDR3 contains 13 residues. In DNA form, the CDR3 reads TGTGCCAGCAGCGGGGAGACCGCCTATGGCTACACCTTC. Encoded protein: CASSGETAYGYTF. Full variable domain (outside the CDR3, taken from reference TRBV9 and TRBJ1-2): DSGVTQTPKHLITATGQRVTLRCSPRSGDLSVYWYQQSLDQGLQFLIQYYNGEERAKGNILERFSAQQFPDLHSELNLSSLELGDSALYFCASSGETAYGYTFGSGTRLTVV.

This sequence joins TRBV27 and TRBJ2-1; 11 positions agree with TRBD2. The CDR3 is 15 amino acids. CDR1 is MNHEY, CDR2 SMNVEV, per germline (reference sequence). V lost 5 bases and J lost 5; bases outside the gene matches: 5. The CDR3, as DNA: TGTGCCAGCAGTCCCGGGACTAGCGGAAACAATGAGCAGTTCTTC. Residues: CASSPGTSGNNEQFF.

V gene TRBV25-1 combines with J gene TRBJ1-4; 9 nucleotides match TRBD1. J gave up 11 bases and V 5 bases, and 12 bases lay outside the gene matches. Germline V gives CDR1 MGHDK, CDR2 SYGVNS. This CDR3 has 15 residues. CDR3 region: CASSQWGQGGFKLFF. The CDR3 DNA is TGTGCCAGCAGTCAGTGGGGACAGGGCGGATTTAAACTGTTTTTT.

The V call is TRBV6-5, the J call TRBJ2-7; D perhaps matches TRBD1 (5 bases). V lost 7 bases and J 6 bases, leaving 10 bases between the germline ends. The CDR3 loop spans 11 amino acids. CDR1 is MNHEY and CDR2 is SVGAGI in the germline V gene. The CDR3 sequence is CASTQGGEQYF. The CDR3 DNA reads TGTGCCAGCACCCAGGGTGGCGAGCAGTACTTC.

This chain uses TRBV3-1 (or the pseudogene TRBV3-2) with TRBJ2-1, with D unclear. Germline V CDR1 and CDR2: LGHDT, YNNKEL (reference sequence). Trimming shortened V by 1 base and J by 6 bases, and 4 bases separated the two germline ends. The CDR3 length is 12 residues. CDR3 bases: TGTGCCAGCAGCCAAGGTAGCAATGAGCAGTTCTTC. It encodes CASSQGSNEQFF.

The chain is built from TRBV3-1 (or the pseudogene TRBV3-2) and TRBJ2-3; D uncertain. Trimming took off 3 bases at V and 11 bases at J, with 12 bases between the two ends. The germline V gene has CDR1 LGHDT and CDR2 YNNKEL (reference sequence). CDR3 size: 12 residues. CDR3 bases: TGTGCCAGCAGCCAGTCCTCCCCCAGGCAGTATTTT. Amino acids: CASSQSSPRQYF.

The chain recombines TRBV28 with TRBJ2-5; perhaps TRBD2 as D (6 bases). Germline V CDR1 and CDR2: MDHEN, SYDVKM. V was shortened by 4 bases and J by 5 bases, with 17 bases between the two germline ends. CDR3 length equals 15 residues. The CDR3: CASSSGRREWETQYF. The CDR3 bases are TGTGCCAGCAGTTCCGGCCGGAGGGAGTGGGAGACCCAGTACTTC.

The V gene is TRBV19, the J gene TRBJ2-5, with 7 nucleotides matching TRBD1. Germline V gives CDR1 LNHDA, CDR2 SQIVND (reference sequence). The CDR3 totals 12 residues. The V segment lost 6 bases and the J segment 5 bases; nucleotides outside the gene matches: 3. CDR3 region: CASSQGGETQYF. The CDR3 DNA sequence: TGTGCCAGTAGCCAAGGGGGCGAGACCCAGTACTTC.

The chain employs TRBV6-5 and TRBJ2-3; 7 positions agree with TRBD2. Germline loops: CDR1 MNHEY, CDR2 SVGAGI. This CDR3 region has 14 residues. V shed 5 bases, J shed 6 bases, and the junction held 8 bases outside the gene matches. The CDR3 reads CASSQRDVADTQYF. In DNA, the CDR3 is TGTGCCAGCAGTCAGCGGGATGTGGCGGATACGCAGTATTTT.